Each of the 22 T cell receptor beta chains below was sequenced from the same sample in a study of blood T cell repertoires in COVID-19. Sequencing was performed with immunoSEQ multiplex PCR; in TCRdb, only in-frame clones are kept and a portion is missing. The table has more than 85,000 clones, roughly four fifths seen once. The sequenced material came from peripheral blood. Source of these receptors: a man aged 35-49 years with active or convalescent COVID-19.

CDR3 nucleotides: TGTGCCAGCAGCTTACGGGAGGCGATGAACACTGAAGCTTTCTTT. This codes for CASSLREAMNTEAFF. V and J are TRBV11-1 and TRBJ1-1; D is uncertain. CDR1 and CDR2 (germline): SGHAT, FQDESV (reference sequence). Trimming removed 2 bases at V and 0 bases at J, with 10 bases between. The CDR3 covers 15 residues.

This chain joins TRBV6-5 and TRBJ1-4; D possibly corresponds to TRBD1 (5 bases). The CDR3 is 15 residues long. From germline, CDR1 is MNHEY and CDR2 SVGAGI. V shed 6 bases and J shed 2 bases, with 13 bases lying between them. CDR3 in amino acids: CASSRGGSTNEKLFF. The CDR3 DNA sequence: TGTGCCAGCAGCCGGGGGGGTTCCACTAATGAAAAACTGTTTTTT.

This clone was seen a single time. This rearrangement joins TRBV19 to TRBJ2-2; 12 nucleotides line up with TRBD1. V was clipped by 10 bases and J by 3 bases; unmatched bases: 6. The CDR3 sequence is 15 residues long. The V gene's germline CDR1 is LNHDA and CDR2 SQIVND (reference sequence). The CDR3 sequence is CATRGTGGDTGELFF. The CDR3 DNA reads TGTGCCACTAGGGGGACAGGGGGCGACACCGGGGAGCTGTTTTTT.

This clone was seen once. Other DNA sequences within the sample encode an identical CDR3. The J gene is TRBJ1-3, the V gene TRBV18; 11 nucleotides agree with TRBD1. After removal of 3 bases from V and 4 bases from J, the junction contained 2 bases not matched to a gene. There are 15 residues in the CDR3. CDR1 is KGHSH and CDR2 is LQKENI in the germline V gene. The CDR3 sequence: CASSPDRGPGNTIYF. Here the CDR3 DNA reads TGTGCCAGCTCACCGGACAGGGGGCCAGGAAACACCATATATTTT. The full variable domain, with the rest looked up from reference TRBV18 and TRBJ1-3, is NAGVMQNPRHLVRRRGQEARLRCSPMKGHSHVYWYRQLPEEGLKFMVYLQKENIIDESGMPKERFSAEFPKEGPSILRIQQVVRGDSAAYFCASSPDRGPGNTIYFGEGSWLTVV.

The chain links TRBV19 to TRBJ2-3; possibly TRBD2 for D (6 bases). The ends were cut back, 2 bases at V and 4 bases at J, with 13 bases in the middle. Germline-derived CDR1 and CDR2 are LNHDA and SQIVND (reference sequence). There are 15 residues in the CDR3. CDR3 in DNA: TGTGCCAGTAGTATAAGTATGGGACTGGCAGATACGCAGTATTTT. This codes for CASSISMGLADTQYF.

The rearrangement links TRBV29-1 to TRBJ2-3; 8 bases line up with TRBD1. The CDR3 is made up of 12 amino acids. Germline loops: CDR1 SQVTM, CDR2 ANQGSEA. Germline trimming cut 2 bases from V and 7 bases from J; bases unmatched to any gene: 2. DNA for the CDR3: TGCAGCGTTGAACTCAGGGGGCATACGCAGTATTTT. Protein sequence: CSVELRGHTQYF.

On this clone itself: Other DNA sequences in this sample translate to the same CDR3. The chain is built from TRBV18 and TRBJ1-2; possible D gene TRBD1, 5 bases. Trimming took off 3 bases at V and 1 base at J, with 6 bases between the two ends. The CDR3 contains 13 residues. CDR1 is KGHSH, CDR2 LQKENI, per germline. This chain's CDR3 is CASSPDSNYGYTF. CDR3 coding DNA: TGTGCCAGCTCACCCGACAGTAACTATGGCTACACCTTC.

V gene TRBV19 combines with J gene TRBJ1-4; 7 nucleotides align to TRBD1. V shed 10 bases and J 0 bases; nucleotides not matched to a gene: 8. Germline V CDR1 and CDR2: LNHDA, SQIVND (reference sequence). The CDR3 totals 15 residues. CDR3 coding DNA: TGTGCCACCGGGACAGAGGGAACAACTAATGAAAAACTGTTTTTT. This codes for CATGTEGTTNEKLFF.

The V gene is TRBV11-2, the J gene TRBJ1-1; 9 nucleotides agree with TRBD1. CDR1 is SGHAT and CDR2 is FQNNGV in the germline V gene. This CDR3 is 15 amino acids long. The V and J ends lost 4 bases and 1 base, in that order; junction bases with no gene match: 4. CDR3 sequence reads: CASSSLDRGNTEAFF. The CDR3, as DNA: TGTGCCAGCAGCTCCTTGGACAGGGGGAACACTGAAGCTTTCTTT.

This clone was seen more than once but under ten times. This chain's CDR3 is CVTLAGTGGFGPSHSNQPQHF. In nucleotides, the CDR3 is TGCGTTACACTGGCCGGGACAGGGGGCTTTGGACCTAGCCATAGCAATCAGCCCCAGCATTTT. V usage is TRBV10-1 and J usage is TRBJ1-5; 12 positions agree with TRBD1. The CDR3 spans 21 residues. The V gene's germline CDR1 is WNHNN and CDR2 SYGVQD (reference sequence).

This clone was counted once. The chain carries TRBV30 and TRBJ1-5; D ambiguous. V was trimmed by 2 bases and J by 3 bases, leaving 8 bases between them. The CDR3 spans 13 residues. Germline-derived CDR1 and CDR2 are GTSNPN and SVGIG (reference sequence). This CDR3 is CAWSSADNQPQHF. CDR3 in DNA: TGTGCCTGGAGTAGTGCAGACAATCAGCCCCAGCATTTT.

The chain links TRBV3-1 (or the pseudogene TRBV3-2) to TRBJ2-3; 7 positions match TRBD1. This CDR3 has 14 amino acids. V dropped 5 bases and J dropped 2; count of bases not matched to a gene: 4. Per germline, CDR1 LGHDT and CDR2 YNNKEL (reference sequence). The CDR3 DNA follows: TGTGCCAGCAGCAGACAGGGATCCACAGATACGCAGTATTTT. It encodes CASSRQGSTDTQYF.

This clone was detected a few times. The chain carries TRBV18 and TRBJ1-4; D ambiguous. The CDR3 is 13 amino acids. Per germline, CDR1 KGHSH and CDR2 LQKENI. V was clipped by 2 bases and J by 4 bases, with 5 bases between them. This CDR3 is CASSPGRNEKLFF. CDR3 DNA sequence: TGTGCCAGCTCACCAGGGCGTAATGAAAAACTGTTTTTT.

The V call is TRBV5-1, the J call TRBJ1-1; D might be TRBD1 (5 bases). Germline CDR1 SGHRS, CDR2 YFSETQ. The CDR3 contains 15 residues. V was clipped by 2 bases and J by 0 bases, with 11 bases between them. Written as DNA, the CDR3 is TGCGCCAGCAGCTTTCTATCAGGGTTGAACACTGAAGCTTTCTTT. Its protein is CASSFLSGLNTEAFF.

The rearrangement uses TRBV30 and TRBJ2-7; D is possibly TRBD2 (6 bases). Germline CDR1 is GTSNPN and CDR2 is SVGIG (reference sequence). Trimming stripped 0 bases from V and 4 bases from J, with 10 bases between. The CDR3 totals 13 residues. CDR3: CAWSVQEGYEQYF. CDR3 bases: TGTGCCTGGAGTGTACAGGAGGGATACGAGCAGTACTTC.

The CDR3 nucleotides read TGCGCCAGCAGCTTGGGGACAGGGCGGTTGGTCGAAGCTTTCTTT. Translating it yields CASSLGTGRLVEAFF. The chain links TRBV5-1 to TRBJ1-1; TRBD1 matches 8 bases. J gave up 8 bases and V 0 bases, and 9 bases lay outside the gene matches. CDR3 length: 15 residues. Per the germline V gene, CDR1 is SGHRS and CDR2 is YFSETQ. Using reference TRBV5-1 and TRBJ1-1 for the parts outside the CDR3, the full variable domain is KAGVTQTPRYLIKTRGQQVTLSCSPISGHRSVSWYQQTPGQGLQFLFEYFSETQRNKGNFPGRFSGRQFSNSRSEMNVSTLELGDSALYLCASSLGTGRLVEAFFGQGTRLTVV.

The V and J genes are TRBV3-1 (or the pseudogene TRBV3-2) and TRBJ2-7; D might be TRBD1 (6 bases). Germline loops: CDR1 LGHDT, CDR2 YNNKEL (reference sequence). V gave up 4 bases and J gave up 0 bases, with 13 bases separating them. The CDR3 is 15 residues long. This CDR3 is CASSRMTGLSYEQYF. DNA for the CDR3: TGTGCCAGCAGCCGAATGACAGGCCTCTCCTACGAGCAGTACTTC.

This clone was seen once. The chain's CDR3 is CASRNQGAGANVLTF. The CDR3 nucleotides read TGTGCCAGCAGAAACCAGGGTGCTGGGGCCAACGTCCTGACTTTC. The chain couples TRBV14 to TRBJ2-6, with a possible D match to TRBD1 (5 bases). CDR3 length: 15 amino acids. Trimming took 6 bases from V and 2 from J, leaving 11 bases between them. Per germline, CDR1 SGHDN and CDR2 FVKESK.

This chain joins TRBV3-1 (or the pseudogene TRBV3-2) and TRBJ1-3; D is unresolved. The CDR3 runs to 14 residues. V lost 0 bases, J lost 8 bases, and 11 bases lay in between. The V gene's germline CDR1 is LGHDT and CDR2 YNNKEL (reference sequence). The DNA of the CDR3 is TGTGCCAGCAGCCAAGATAGCGGGCGTTACACCATATATTTT. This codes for CASSQDSGRYTIYF.

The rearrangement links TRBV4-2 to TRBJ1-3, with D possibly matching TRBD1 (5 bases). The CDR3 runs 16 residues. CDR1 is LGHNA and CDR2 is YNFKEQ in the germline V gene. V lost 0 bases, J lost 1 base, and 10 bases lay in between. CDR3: CASSQEGLYSGNTIYF. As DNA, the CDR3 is TGTGCCAGCAGCCAAGAGGGGCTGTATTCTGGAAACACCATATATTTT.

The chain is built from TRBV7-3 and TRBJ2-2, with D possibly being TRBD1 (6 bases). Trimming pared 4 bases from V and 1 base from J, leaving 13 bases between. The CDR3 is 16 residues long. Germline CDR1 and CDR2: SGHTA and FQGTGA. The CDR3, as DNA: TGTGCCAGCAGCTCCCACTGGACAGTGAACACCGGGGAGCTGTTTTTT. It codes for CASSSHWTVNTGELFF. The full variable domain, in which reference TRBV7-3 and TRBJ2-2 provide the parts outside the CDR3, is GAGVSQTPSNKVTEKGKYVELRCDPISGHTALYWYRQSLGQGPEFLIYFQGTGAADDSGLPNDRFFAVRPEGSVSTLKIQRTERGDSAVYLCASSSHWTVNTGELFFGEGSRLTVL.

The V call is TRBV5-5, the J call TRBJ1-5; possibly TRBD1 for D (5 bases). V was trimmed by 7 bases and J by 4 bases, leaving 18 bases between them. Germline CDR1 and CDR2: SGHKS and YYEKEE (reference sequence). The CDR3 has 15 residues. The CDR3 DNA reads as TGTGCCAGCCGTAAGGACAACCACATTAATCAGCCCCAGCATTTT. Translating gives CASRKDNHINQPQHF.